This T cell receptor (beta chain) was retrieved from a study of T cell changes during pregnancy in multiple sclerosis. Germline V lookup: CDR1 LGHNT, CDR2 FRNRAP. V was trimmed by 1 base and J by 1 base, leaving 7 bases between them. The CDR3 sequence is 14 residues long. The repertoire was sequenced with immunoSEQ multiplex PCR; TCRdb's copy has only in-frame clones and lacks some. The sample yields roughly 90,000 clones, 75% to 95% seen once. The genes are TRBV12-5 and TRBJ1-2; no clear D gene. This clonotype was obtained from a female donor in good health, enrolled as a control in a pregnancy study. The specimen was peripheral blood, collected in the first trimester of pregnancy. The CDR3 coding sequence is TGTGCTAGTGGTTTGGGGCGGGTTAACTATGGCTACACCTTC. Translation gives CASGLGRVNYGYTF.